Each of the 30 T cell receptor beta chains below was sequenced from the same sample in a study of blood T cell repertoires in COVID-19. Produced via immunoSEQ multiplex PCR; TCRdb's table is partial and in-frame only. The sample lists over 600,000 clones; around 89% were seen once. Sequenced: peripheral blood. The receptors were sampled from a woman aged 18-29 years with acute or convalescent COVID-19.

The J gene is TRBJ1-1, the V gene TRBV6-2 or TRBV6-3; 12 bases are a match to TRBD1. Germline CDR1 MNHEY, CDR2 SVGEGT. This CDR3 is 16 amino acids long. The V segment lost 2 bases and the J segment 4 bases; nucleotides outside the gene matches: 5. Here the CDR3 DNA reads TGTGCCAGCAGTTACCGCGGGACAGGGGGCCGCACTGAAGCTTTCTTT. Its translation is CASSYRGTGGRTEAFF.

The chain links TRBV21-1 to TRBJ2-2; TRBD2, as called in the table, went unchecked against the DNA. TRBV21-1 is a pseudogene locus. This CDR3 is built from 14 residues. CDR3 DNA sequence: TGTGCCACCCGTAACGGGAGGGACACCGGGGAGCTGTTTTTT. It codes for CATRNGRDTGELFF.

The chain carries TRBV3-1 (or the pseudogene TRBV3-2) and TRBJ1-4; no clear D gene. Germline CDR1 LGHDT, CDR2 YNNKEL (reference sequence). CDR3 length: 16 residues. V gave up 3 bases and J gave up 5 bases, with 16 bases separating them. As DNA, the CDR3 is TGTGCCAGCAGCCACAGGACGGGAGGTTTAAATGAAAAACTGTTTTTT. It is translated as CASSHRTGGLNEKLFF.

The V gene is TRBV19, the J gene TRBJ1-2; 7 bases map to TRBD1. Trimming cost V 6 bases and J 8 bases; bases outside gene matches: 6. The CDR3 runs to 12 residues. Germline V gene lookup returns CDR1 LNHDA and CDR2 SQIVND (reference sequence). The CDR3 bases are TGTGCCAGTAGCTCAGGGGGACGGGGCTACACCTTC. This gives the protein CASSSGGRGYTF.

The chain recombines TRBV11-1 with TRBJ2-7; a weak D match, TRBD1 (5 bases). The CDR3 totals 15 residues. The germline V gene encodes CDR1 SGHAT and CDR2 FQDESV (reference sequence). V lost 1 base and J 2 bases, leaving 12 bases between the germline ends. CDR3 nucleotides: TGTGCCAGCAGCTTAGAACCCATGACAGCCTACGAGCAGTACTTC. Translating it yields CASSLEPMTAYEQYF.

In this sample, this clone turned up once. The chain links TRBV3-1 (or the pseudogene TRBV3-2) to TRBJ1-2; 12 bases fit TRBD1. The germline V gene encodes CDR1 LGHDT and CDR2 YNNKEL (reference sequence). The CDR3 is 14 amino acids. After removal of 4 bases from V and 6 bases from J, the junction contained 3 bases not matched to a gene. The CDR3 protein is CASSRRDRGHGYTF. The DNA for the CDR3 is TGTGCCAGCAGCCGTAGGGACAGGGGGCATGGCTACACCTTC.

There are a few counts of this clone. The chain carries TRBV18 and TRBJ1-1; D not resolved. The germline V and J ends were trimmed by 1 base and 5 bases, with 11 bases remaining between them. CDR3 length equals 14 residues. Germline CDR1 and CDR2: KGHSH and LQKENI. CDR3 sequence: CASSPLGSGTEAFF. The CDR3 region has the DNA TGTGCCAGCTCACCACTCGGGAGCGGAACTGAAGCTTTCTTT. The full variable domain, in which reference TRBV18 and TRBJ1-1 provide the parts outside the CDR3, is NAGVMQNPRHLVRRRGQEARLRCSPMKGHSHVYWYRQLPEEGLKFMVYLQKENIIDESGMPKERFSAEFPKEGPSILRIQQVVRGDSAAYFCASSPLGSGTEAFFGQGTRLTVV.

The chain employs TRBV6-5 and TRBJ2-3, with 9 bases fitting TRBD1. The germline CDR1 and CDR2 sequences are MNHEY and SVGAGI. V was clipped by 6 bases and J by 2 bases; unmatched bases: 6. This CDR3 contains 15 residues. The CDR3 sequence is CASRTRDRVTDTQYF. The CDR3 bases are TGTGCCAGCAGGACACGGGACAGGGTCACAGATACGCAGTATTTT.

The V and J genes are TRBV30 and TRBJ1-1; D is unresolved. This CDR3 spans 13 amino acids. CDR1 and CDR2 from the germline V gene are GTSNPN and SVGIG (reference sequence). The V gene lost 1 base and the J gene lost 1 base, with 7 bases spanning the gap. CDR3: CAWSGLGNTEAFF. In nucleotides, the CDR3 is TGTGCCTGGAGTGGACTCGGGAACACTGAAGCTTTCTTT.

This rearrangement joins TRBV12-3 or TRBV12-4 to TRBJ2-2; D is unclear. This CDR3 contains 13 residues. With 5 bases removed from V and 6 bases from J, the gap between germline ends came to 10 bases. For the CDR3, the DNA is TGTGCCAGCAGTCCTGGCCAGGCCGGGGAGCTGTTTTTT. Residues: CASSPGQAGELFF.

CDR3 region: CASSRGNTIYF. The CDR3 DNA reads as TGTGCCAGCAGCCGGGGAAACACCATATATTTT. V gene TRBV9 combines with J gene TRBJ1-3; no firm D call. In germline, CDR1 is SGDLS, CDR2 YYNGEE. This CDR3 spans 11 amino acids. Trimming removed 4 bases at V and 4 bases at J, with 3 bases between.

The chain joins TRBV18 to TRBJ1-6; possibly TRBD1 for D (6 bases). Trimming removed 6 bases from V and 0 bases from J, with 15 bases in between. Germline CDR1 reads KGHSH; CDR2 reads LQKENI. The CDR3 runs 17 residues. The CDR3 nucleotides are TGTGCCAGCTCGCCTACAGGGCCTAGCTCCTATAATTCACCCCTCCACTTT. Protein sequence: CASSPTGPSSYNSPLHF.

The gene calls are TRBV5-6 and TRBJ1-6; D might be TRBD1 (6 bases). Between the trimmed V and J ends, which lost 0 bases and 9 bases, there was a span of 16 bases. The CDR3 extends over 16 amino acids. CDR1 is SGHDT and CDR2 is YYEEEE in the germline V gene. The DNA for the CDR3 is TGTGCCAGCAGCTTGGAGGTGACAGGTTCCCCTTCACCCCTCCACTTT. This translates into CASSLEVTGSPSPLHF.

V usage is TRBV15 and J usage is TRBJ1-2, with D perhaps matching TRBD1 (5 bases). The CDR3 is 16 amino acids. V lost 2 bases and J lost 6, with 19 bases in between. Germline CDR1 LNHNV, CDR2 YYDKDF (reference sequence). This chain's CDR3 is CATSRSKAGQSDGYTF. In nucleotides, the CDR3 is TGTGCCACCAGCAGATCGAAAGCGGGGCAGTCCGATGGCTACACCTTC. The full variable domain, completed using reference TRBV15 and TRBJ1-2, is DAMVIQNPRYQVTQFGKPVTLSCSQTLNHNVMYWYQQKSSQAPKLLFHYYDKDFNNEADTPDNFQSRRPNTSFCFLDIRSPGLGDTAMYLCATSRSKAGQSDGYTFGSGTRLTVV.

The V and J genes are TRBV19 and TRBJ2-7, with D maybe TRBD1 (5 bases). Per the germline V gene, CDR1 is LNHDA and CDR2 is SQIVND (reference sequence). CDR3 length: 14 amino acids. Trimming removed 1 base at V and 4 bases at J, with 11 bases between. CDR3 region: CASSIAPTAYEQYF. In DNA form, the CDR3 reads TGTGCCAGTAGTATAGCCCCGACAGCTTACGAGCAGTACTTC.

This chain joins TRBV28 and TRBJ2-1; 10 nucleotides match TRBD1. CDR1 MDHEN and CDR2 SYDVKM come from the germline V gene. The V gene end was trimmed by 5 bases and the J gene end by 8 bases; junction bases not matched to a gene: 9. The CDR3 totals 15 residues. The DNA for the CDR3 is TGTGCCAGCAGTCCTTCGGGACAGGGGATCGATGAGCAGTTCTTC. Its translation is CASSPSGQGIDEQFF.

This clone showed up just a few times. The chain links TRBV18 to TRBJ1-4; D is unresolved. Germline assignment: CDR1 KGHSH and CDR2 LQKENI. CDR3 size: 12 residues. V was pared by 4 bases and J by 8 bases, with 8 bases between. The CDR3 DNA sequence: TGTGCCAGCTCACTGGAGGAGGAAAAACTGTTTTTT. It specifies CASSLEEEKLFF. The full variable domain, its missing parts supplied by reference TRBV18 and TRBJ1-4, is NAGVMQNPRHLVRRRGQEARLRCSPMKGHSHVYWYRQLPEEGLKFMVYLQKENIIDESGMPKERFSAEFPKEGPSILRIQQVVRGDSAAYFCASSLEEEKLFFGSGTQLSVL.

V usage is TRBV7-8 and J usage is TRBJ1-2, with 7 positions matching TRBD1. This CDR3 is built from 15 residues. Losses at the gene ends were 5 bases for V and 3 bases for J; bases not matched to a gene: 9. Germline CDR1 and CDR2: SGHVS and FQNEAQ. The DNA for the CDR3 is TGTGCCAGCAGCCCCCCGACAGGGCGACACTATGGCTACACCTTC. Translation gives CASSPPTGRHYGYTF.

The V and J genes are TRBV4-1 and TRBJ2-1; TRBD1 matches at 11 bases. With V trimmed by 2 bases and J by 8 bases, 5 bases remained unmatched. The CDR3 is made up of 15 amino acids. Germline V lookup: CDR1 MGHRA, CDR2 YSYEKL. The CDR3 here is CASSQRTGGGDEQFF. In nucleotides, the CDR3 is TGCGCCAGCAGCCAAAGGACAGGGGGCGGTGATGAGCAGTTCTTC.

This clone was picked up one time. V is TRBV11-2 and J is TRBJ1-2; D remains ambiguous. Trimming removed 5 bases from V and 2 bases from J, with 12 bases in between. The germline gives CDR1 SGHAT, CDR2 FQNNGV. CDR3 length equals 14 residues. The CDR3 sequence is CASSSDRVNYGYTF. Written as DNA, the CDR3 is TGTGCCAGCAGCAGCGACCGGGTCAACTATGGCTACACCTTC.

This chain links TRBV5-4 with TRBJ2-1; D gene ambiguous. CDR1 SGHNT and CDR2 YYREEE come from the germline V gene (reference sequence). Trimming stripped 0 bases from V and 0 bases from J, with 10 bases between. This CDR3 has 16 amino acids. The chain's CDR3 is CASSLEKLSSYNEQFF. For the CDR3, the DNA is TGTGCCAGCAGCTTGGAGAAACTGAGCTCCTACAATGAGCAGTTCTTC.

This clone has only one observation. This chain joins TRBV19 and TRBJ1-5; D might be TRBD1 (5 bases). Trimming left V 3 bases short and J 1 base short, with 13 bases between. Per the germline V gene, CDR1 is LNHDA and CDR2 is SQIVND (reference sequence). This CDR3 comprises 16 residues. The CDR3, as DNA: TGTGCCAGTAGTATGCTGGGGACTGAGAGCAATCAGCCCCAGCATTTT. Translation: CASSMLGTESNQPQHF.

V gene TRBV9 combines with J gene TRBJ1-2; D might be TRBD1 (6 bases). Trimming cost V 3 bases and J 5 bases, with 17 bases left between them. This CDR3 has 15 residues. Germline V gives CDR1 SGDLS, CDR2 YYNGEE. The CDR3 coding sequence is TGTGCCAGCAGCGAGGCGGGGGGCCGAGCATATGGCTACACCTTC. Translating gives CASSEAGGRAYGYTF.

Remarks on this clone: The sample has other DNA sequences that encode this CDR3 too. The rearrangement joins TRBV19 to TRBJ1-4; TRBD1 matches at 9 bases. CDR3 length: 14 residues. V trimming: 5 bases; J trimming: 7 bases; junction bases outside the gene matches: 5. Germline loops: CDR1 LNHDA, CDR2 SQIVND (reference sequence). The CDR3 DNA sequence: TGTGCCAGTAGTGTACAGGGGGCGGGTGAAAAACTGTTTTTT. Encoded protein: CASSVQGAGEKLFF.

V gene TRBV5-5 combines with J gene TRBJ1-4; D might be TRBD1 (6 bases). This CDR3 spans 16 amino acids. Between the trimmed V and J ends, which lost 0 bases and 5 bases, there was a span of 14 bases. Germline CDR1 and CDR2: SGHKS and YYEKEE (reference sequence). CDR3 loop: CASSLVVGGGNEKLFF. CDR3 coding DNA: TGTGCCAGCAGCTTGGTGGTTGGGGGCGGGAATGAAAAACTGTTTTTT. Drawing the rest from reference TRBV5-5 and TRBJ1-4, the complete variable domain is DAGVTQSPTHLIKTRGQQVTLRCSPISGHKSVSWYQQVLGQGPQFIFQYYEKEERGRGNFPDRFSARQFPNYSSELNVNALLLGDSALYLCASSLVVGGGNEKLFFGSGTQLSVL.

V gene TRBV7-2 combines with J gene TRBJ1-2; 7 nucleotides line up with TRBD1. V trimming: 7 bases; J trimming: 9 bases; junction bases outside the gene matches: 14. Per the germline V gene, CDR1 is SGHTA and CDR2 is FQGNSA. This CDR3 is built from 14 residues. The CDR3 coding sequence is TGTGCCAGCACCCAGGGGGTCCCGGGTGGAAGCTACACCTTC. Translated, it gives CASTQGVPGGSYTF.

The chain carries TRBV29-1 and TRBJ1-1; D possibly corresponds to TRBD1 (5 bases). Germline V gene sequence: CDR1 SQVTM, CDR2 ANQGSEA. This CDR3 contains 12 residues. The germline V and J ends were trimmed by 7 bases and 3 bases, with 12 bases remaining between them. The CDR3 region is CSGAGGYTEAFF. In DNA, the CDR3 is TGCAGCGGGGCCGGGGGATACACTGAAGCTTTCTTT.

The V gene is TRBV5-6, the J gene TRBJ2-2, with a possible D match to TRBD2 (5 bases). The germline V gene has CDR1 SGHDT and CDR2 YYEEEE. Trimming took 2 bases from V and 4 from J, leaving 21 bases between them. This CDR3 has 18 amino acids. The CDR3 sequence: CASSLRHARTPLTGELFF. The CDR3 bases are TGTGCCAGCAGCTTACGGCACGCCCGGACTCCACTCACCGGGGAGCTGTTTTTT.

V is TRBV3-1 (or the pseudogene TRBV3-2) and J is TRBJ1-2; no definite D call. Trimming removed 3 bases from V and 1 base from J, with 9 bases in between. The CDR3 spans 14 residues. Germline-derived CDR1 and CDR2 are LGHDT and YNNKEL (reference sequence). CDR3 protein: CASSHEGSNYGYTF. DNA of the CDR3: TGTGCCAGCAGCCATGAAGGGAGTAACTATGGCTACACCTTC.

The chain uses TRBV20-1 and TRBJ2-1, with D perhaps TRBD1 (5 bases). The germline CDR1 and CDR2 sequences are DFQATT and SNEGSKA (reference sequence). V was pared by 3 bases and J by 4 bases, with 10 bases between. This CDR3 contains 13 residues. The CDR3 is CSASGQSYNEQFF. The CDR3, as DNA: TGCAGTGCTAGTGGACAAAGTTACAATGAGCAGTTCTTC.